These T cell receptor beta chains were read from a single sample in a study of blood T cell repertoires in COVID-19. The repertoire was sequenced with immunoSEQ multiplex PCR; TCRdb's copy has only in-frame clones and lacks some. In the table there are around 100,000 clones, over 75% of which are singletons. The specimen was peripheral blood. These receptors were taken from a man aged 30 to 45 in a cohort sampled during active COVID-19. The CDR3 runs from the conserved cysteine through the conserved F or W. D genes are given only for firm matches. Size tells how often a clone was seen (once, few, many) or the class of an expanded clone, and some rows leave it out.

abundance,v_gene,j_gene,d_gene,CDR3aa,CDR3nt
NA,TRBV28,TRBJ2-3,NA,CASSYPQGNTQYF,TGTGCCAGCAGCTACCCCCAGGGGAATACGCAGTATTTT
once,TRBV7-2,TRBJ2-1,NA,CASSPHRATRYNEQFF,TGTGCCAGCAGCCCTCACAGGGCCACCCGATACAATGAGCAGTTCTTC
NA,TRBV5-1,TRBJ1-1,TRBD1,CASSFTTGQRNTEAFF,TGCGCCAGCAGCTTTACTACGGGACAGAGGAACACTGAAGCTTTCTTT
few,TRBV3-1/TRBV3-2,TRBJ1-2,TRBD1,CASSHTGQGSGYTF,TGTGCCAGCAGCCACACGGGACAGGGAAGCGGCTACACCTTC
NA,TRBV9,TRBJ2-3,TRBD2,CASSGINSGMDTQYF,TGTGCCAGCAGCGGAATAAATAGCGGGATGGATACGCAGTATTTT
NA,TRBV6-4,TRBJ2-1,NA,CASSGFGGSEQFF,TGTGCCAGCAGTGGATTTGGAGGTAGCGAGCAGTTCTTC
few,TRBV4-1,TRBJ1-2,NA,CASSHLGGGDGYTF,TGCGCCAGCAGCCATCTGGGGGGAGGAGATGGCTACACCTTC
NA,TRBV19,TRBJ1-5,TRBD1,CASSADRGRNQPQHF,TGTGCCAGTAGTGCCGACAGGGGACGCAATCAGCCCCAGCATTTT
few,TRBV7-3,TRBJ2-2,TRBD2,CASSLSGANTGELFF,TGTGCCAGCAGCCTTAGCGGGGCGAACACCGGGGAGCTGTTTTTT
NA,TRBV19,TRBJ1-2,NA,CASSIGVRVTGDYGYTF,TGTGCCAGTAGTATAGGGGTCAGGGTCACCGGAGACTATGGCTACACCTTC
once,TRBV5-1,TRBJ2-5,TRBD2,CASSLSTGGPETQYF,TGCGCCAGCAGCTTGAGTACGGGGGGGCCGGAGACCCAGTACTTC
NA,TRBV7-9,TRBJ1-3,NA,CASSFGDPRNGNTIYF,TGTGCCAGCAGCTTTGGTGATCCGAGGAATGGAAACACCATATATTTT
NA,TRBV5-6,TRBJ1-1,TRBD1,CASSLVTGGSTEAFF,TGTGCCAGCAGCTTGGTAACAGGGGGCTCGACTGAAGCTTTCTTT
NA,TRBV5-1,TRBJ2-1,TRBD2,CASSTMTSGGGNEQFF,TGCGCCAGCAGCACAATGACTAGCGGGGGAGGCAATGAGCAGTTCTTC
NA,TRBV25-1,TRBJ2-4,TRBD2,CASSVGGEKNIQYF,TGTGCCAGCAGTGTCGGGGGGGAGAAAAACATTCAGTACTTC
NA,TRBV18,TRBJ1-1,TRBD1,CASSPSQGATNTEAFF,TGTGCCAGCTCACCATCCCAGGGGGCCACGAACACTGAAGCTTTCTTT
NA,TRBV30,TRBJ2-1,NA,CAWSAGHSNEQFF,TGTGCCTGGAGTGCAGGCCATTCCAATGAGCAGTTCTTC
NA,TRBV19,TRBJ2-7,TRBD2,CASSIRAGGPYEQYF,TGTGCCAGTAGTATTCGAGCGGGGGGGCCCTACGAGCAGTACTTC
few,TRBV28,TRBJ2-1,TRBD2,CASSPRTSGYNEQFF,TGTGCCAGCAGTCCCCGGACTAGCGGTTACAATGAGCAGTTCTTC
NA,TRBV5-4,TRBJ2-3,NA,CASSFTLAGGTDTQYF,TGTGCCAGCAGCTTTACTTTAGCAGGGGGCACAGATACGCAGTATTTT
NA,TRBV5-6,TRBJ1-1,TRBD1,CASSSRDRGWGTEAFF,TGTGCCAGCAGTTCCCGGGACAGGGGCTGGGGCACTGAAGCTTTCTTT
NA,TRBV7-2,TRBJ2-1,TRBD2,CASSFLAGIGYNEQFF,TGTGCCAGCAGCTTTTTAGCGGGGATAGGGTACAATGAGCAGTTCTTC
NA,TRBV28,TRBJ2-3,TRBD1,CASSLGRQGGTDTQYF,TGTGCCAGCAGTTTAGGTCGACAGGGTGGCACAGATACGCAGTATTTT
NA,TRBV5-6,TRBJ2-5,NA,CASSLSQSGVETQYF,TGTGCCAGCAGCTTGTCCCAGAGCGGAGTGGAGACCCAGTACTTC
NA,TRBV4-2,TRBJ1-2,NA,CASSRDSGDNYGYTF,TGTGCCAGCAGCCGTGACAGTGGGGATAACTATGGCTACACCTTC
NA,TRBV5-1,TRBJ2-1,TRBD2,CASSSGGVELYNEQFF,TGCGCCAGCAGTTCCGGGGGGGTTGAACTTTACAATGAGCAGTTCTTC
NA,TRBV10-3,TRBJ2-5,NA,CAIRGNRGDLETQYF,TGTGCCATCAGAGGGAACCGCGGGGATTTGGAGACCCAGTACTTC
NA,TRBV5-1,TRBJ2-5,TRBD1,CASSLEGGPETQYF,TGCGCCAGCAGCTTGGAAGGGGGCCCCGAGACCCAGTACTTC
NA,TRBV5-1,TRBJ2-5,NA,CASRPNWGETQYF,TGCGCCAGCCGCCCCAATTGGGGCGAGACCCAGTACTTC
NA,TRBV7-9,TRBJ1-3,TRBD1,CASSDVVKQGAGNTIYF,TGTGCCAGCAGCGACGTCGTAAAACAGGGGGCTGGAAACACCATATATTTT
NA,TRBV7-2,TRBJ1-4,NA,CASSLVGGRPTNEKLFF,TGTGCCAGCAGCTTAGTCGGGGGGCGGCCAACTAATGAAAAACTGTTTTTT
once,TRBV3-1/TRBV3-2,TRBJ1-5,NA,CASSLQGDQPQHF,TGTGCCAGCAGCCTACAGGGCGATCAGCCCCAGCATTTT
once,TRBV30,TRBJ1-1,NA,CAWSNRVGETFF,TGTGCCTGGAGTAACAGGGTGGGGGAAACTTTCTTT
NA,TRBV6-6,TRBJ2-7,NA,CASSWGGSYEQYF,TGTGCCAGCTCGTGGGGGGGCAGTTACGAGCAGTACTTC
NA,TRBV6-5,TRBJ2-3,TRBD2,CASRSGTSTDTQYF,TGTGCCAGCAGAAGCGGGACGAGCACAGATACGCAGTATTTT
NA,TRBV2,TRBJ2-7,TRBD1,CASSERQGRDYEQYF,TGTGCCAGCAGTGAACGACAGGGTAGAGACTACGAGCAGTACTTC
NA,TRBV6-5,TRBJ1-2,NA,CASSSSGAGYGYTF,TGTGCCAGCAGTTCTTCTGGGGCTGGGTATGGCTACACCTTC
once,TRBV5-8,TRBJ2-5,NA,CASSDGQSLRETQYF,TGTGCCAGCAGCGACGGACAGAGTCTTCGGGAGACCCAGTACTTC
NA,TRBV5-1,TRBJ2-3,NA,CASSYGGVTDTQYF,TGCGCCAGCAGCTACGGGGGTGTCACAGATACGCAGTATTTT
few,TRBV11-3,TRBJ2-1,NA,CASSHRTAGYNEQFF,TGTGCCAGCAGTCATCGGACAGCCGGGTACAATGAGCAGTTCTTC
few,TRBV2,TRBJ2-3,TRBD2,CASRLAGATDTQYF,TGTGCCAGCAGGTTAGCGGGGGCCACAGATACGCAGTATTTT
NA,TRBV6-5,TRBJ1-1,NA,CASSSVGEDTEAFF,TGTGCCAGCAGTTCGGTAGGGGAGGACACTGAAGCTTTCTTT
NA,TRBV28,TRBJ2-3,TRBD2,CASSSPRGGSDTQYF,TGTGCCAGCAGTTCTCCCCGGGGGGGGTCAGATACGCAGTATTTT
NA,TRBV5-1,TRBJ1-5,NA,CASSLDSNQPQHF,TGCGCCAGCAGCTTGGATAGTAATCAGCCCCAGCATTTT
NA,TRBV7-2,TRBJ1-2,TRBD1,CASSATGGFHGYTF,TGTGCCAGCAGCGCAACAGGGGGCTTTCATGGCTACACCTTC
NA,TRBV30,TRBJ2-3,TRBD2,CAWTKTSGGAVDTQYF,TGTGCCTGGACCAAAACTAGCGGGGGGGCTGTAGATACGCAGTATTTT